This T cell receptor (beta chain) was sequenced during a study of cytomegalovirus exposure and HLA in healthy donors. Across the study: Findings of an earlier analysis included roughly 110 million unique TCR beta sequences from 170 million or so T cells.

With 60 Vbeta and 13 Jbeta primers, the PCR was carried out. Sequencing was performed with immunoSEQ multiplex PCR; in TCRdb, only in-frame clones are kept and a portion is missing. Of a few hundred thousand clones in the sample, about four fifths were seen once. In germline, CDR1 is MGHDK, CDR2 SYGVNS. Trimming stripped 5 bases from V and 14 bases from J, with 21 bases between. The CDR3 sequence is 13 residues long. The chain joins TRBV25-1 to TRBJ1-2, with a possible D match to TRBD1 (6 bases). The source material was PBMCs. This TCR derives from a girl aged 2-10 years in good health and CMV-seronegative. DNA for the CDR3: TGTGCCAGCAGTCTTGGGGGGGGGCCTCTGTGGACCTTC. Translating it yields CASSLGGGPLWTF.